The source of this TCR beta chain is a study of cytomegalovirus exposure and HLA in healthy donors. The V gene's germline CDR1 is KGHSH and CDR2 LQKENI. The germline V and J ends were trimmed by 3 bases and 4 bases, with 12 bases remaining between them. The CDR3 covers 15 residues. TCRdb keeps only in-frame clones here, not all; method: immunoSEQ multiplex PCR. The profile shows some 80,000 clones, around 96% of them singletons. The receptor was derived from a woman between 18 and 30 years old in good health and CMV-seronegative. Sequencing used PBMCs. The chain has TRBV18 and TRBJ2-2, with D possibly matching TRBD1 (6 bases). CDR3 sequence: CASSPYREATGELFF. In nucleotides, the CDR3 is TGTGCCAGCTCACCGTACAGGGAAGCCACCGGGGAGCTGTTTTTT.